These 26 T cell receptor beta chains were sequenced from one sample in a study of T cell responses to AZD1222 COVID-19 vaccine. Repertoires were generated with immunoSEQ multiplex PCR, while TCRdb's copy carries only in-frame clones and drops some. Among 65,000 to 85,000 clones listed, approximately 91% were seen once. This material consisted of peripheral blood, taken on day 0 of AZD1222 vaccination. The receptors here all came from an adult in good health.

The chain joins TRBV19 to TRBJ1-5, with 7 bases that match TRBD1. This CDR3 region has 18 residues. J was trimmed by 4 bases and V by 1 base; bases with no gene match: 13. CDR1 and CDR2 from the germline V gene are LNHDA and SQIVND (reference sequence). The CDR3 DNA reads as TGTGCCAGTAGTATAGTGTTTGCCAGGGGGTCCGTGAATCAGCCCCAGCATTTT. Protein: CASSIVFARGSVNQPQHF.

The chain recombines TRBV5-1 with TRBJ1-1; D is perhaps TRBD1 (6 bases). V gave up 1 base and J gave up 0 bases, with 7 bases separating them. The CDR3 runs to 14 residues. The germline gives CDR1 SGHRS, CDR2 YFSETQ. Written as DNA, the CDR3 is TGCGCCAGCAGCTTGCAGGGGATGAACACTGAAGCTTTCTTT. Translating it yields CASSLQGMNTEAFF.

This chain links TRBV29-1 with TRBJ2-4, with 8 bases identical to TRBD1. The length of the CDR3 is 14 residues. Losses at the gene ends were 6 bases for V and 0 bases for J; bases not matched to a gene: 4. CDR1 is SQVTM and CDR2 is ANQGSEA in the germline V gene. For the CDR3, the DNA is TGCAGCGTCGGACAGGGTCTAGCCAAAAACATTCAGTACTTC. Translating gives CSVGQGLAKNIQYF.

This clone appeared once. DNA of the CDR3: TGTGCCAGCAGCTTAAGTAGCCTAGAGACCCAGTACTTC. Its translation: CASSLSSLETQYF. This chain uses TRBV11-3 with TRBJ2-5; D gene ambiguous. The CDR3 runs 13 residues. Per germline, CDR1 SGHNT and CDR2 YENEEA. Trimming stripped 2 bases from V and 4 bases from J, with 8 bases between.

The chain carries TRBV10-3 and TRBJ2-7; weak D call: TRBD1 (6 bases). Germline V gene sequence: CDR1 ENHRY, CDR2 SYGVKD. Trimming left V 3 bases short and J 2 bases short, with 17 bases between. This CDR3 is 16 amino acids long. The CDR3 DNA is TGTGCCATCAGTGACTTGGCATCCCAGGGGACCTACGAGCAGTACTTC. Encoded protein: CAISDLASQGTYEQYF.

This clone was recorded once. The CDR3 DNA follows: TGTGCCAGTAGTATAGCAGGGATCACCGGGGAGCTGTTTTTT. Translating it yields CASSIAGITGELFF. J is TRBJ2-2 and V is TRBV19; D may be TRBD1 (5 bases). The germline V gene has CDR1 LNHDA and CDR2 SQIVND (reference sequence). The CDR3 contains 14 residues. Trimming cost V 1 base and J 4 bases, with 7 bases left between them.

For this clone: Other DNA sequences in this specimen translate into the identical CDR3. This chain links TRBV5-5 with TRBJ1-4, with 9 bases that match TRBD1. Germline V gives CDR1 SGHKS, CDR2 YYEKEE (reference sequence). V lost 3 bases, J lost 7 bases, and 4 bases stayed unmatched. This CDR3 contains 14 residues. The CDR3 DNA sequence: TGTGCCAGCAGCTCGGGACAGGGTAGTGAAAAACTGTTTTTT. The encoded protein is CASSSGQGSEKLFF.

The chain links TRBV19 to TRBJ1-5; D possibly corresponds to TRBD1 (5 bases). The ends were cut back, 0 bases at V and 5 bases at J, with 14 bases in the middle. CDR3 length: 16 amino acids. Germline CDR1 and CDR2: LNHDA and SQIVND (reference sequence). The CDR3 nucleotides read TGTGCCAGTAGTATAGATCTGGGGCAGATATATCAGCCCCAGCATTTT. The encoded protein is CASSIDLGQIYQPQHF. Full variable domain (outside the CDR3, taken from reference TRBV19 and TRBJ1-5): DGGITQSPKYLFRKEGQNVTLSCEQNLNHDAMYWYRQDPGQGLRLIYYSQIVNDFQKGDIAEGYSVSREKKESFPLTVTSAQKNPTAFYLCASSIDLGQIYQPQHFGDGTRLSIL.

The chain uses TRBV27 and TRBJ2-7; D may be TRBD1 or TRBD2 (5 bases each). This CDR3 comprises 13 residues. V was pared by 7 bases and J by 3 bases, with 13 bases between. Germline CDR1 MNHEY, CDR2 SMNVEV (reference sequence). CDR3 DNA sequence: TGTGCCAGCATGACGGGGACCTTCTACGAGCAGTACTTC. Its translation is CASMTGTFYEQYF.

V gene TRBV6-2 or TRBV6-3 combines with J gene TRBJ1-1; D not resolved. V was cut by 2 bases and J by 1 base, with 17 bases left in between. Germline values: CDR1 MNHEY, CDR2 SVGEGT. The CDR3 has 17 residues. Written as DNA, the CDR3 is TGTGCCAGCAGTTACCTCCCACCGGAAAGAGCGAACACTGAAGCTTTCTTT. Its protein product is CASSYLPPERANTEAFF.

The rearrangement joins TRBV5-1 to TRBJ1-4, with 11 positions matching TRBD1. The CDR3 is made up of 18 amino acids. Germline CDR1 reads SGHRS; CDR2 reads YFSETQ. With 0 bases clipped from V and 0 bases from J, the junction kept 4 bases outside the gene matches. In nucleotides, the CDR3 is TGCGCCAGCAGCTTGGCCTTGGACAGGGGGCCAACTAATGAAAAACTGTTTTTT. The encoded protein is CASSLALDRGPTNEKLFF. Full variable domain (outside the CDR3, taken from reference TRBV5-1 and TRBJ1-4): KAGVTQTPRYLIKTRGQQVTLSCSPISGHRSVSWYQQTPGQGLQFLFEYFSETQRNKGNFPGRFSGRQFSNSRSEMNVSTLELGDSALYLCASSLALDRGPTNEKLFFGSGTQLSVL.

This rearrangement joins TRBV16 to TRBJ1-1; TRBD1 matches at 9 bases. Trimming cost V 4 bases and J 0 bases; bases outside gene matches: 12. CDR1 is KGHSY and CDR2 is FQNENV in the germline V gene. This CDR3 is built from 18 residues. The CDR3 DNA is TGTGCCAGCAGCCGAGGACAGGGGAGCGGCCGAATGAACACTGAAGCTTTCTTT. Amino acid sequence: CASSRGQGSGRMNTEAFF.

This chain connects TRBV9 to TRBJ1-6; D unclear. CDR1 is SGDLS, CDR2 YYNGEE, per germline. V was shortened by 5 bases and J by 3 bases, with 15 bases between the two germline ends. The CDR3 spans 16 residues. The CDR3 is CASSTKREIYNSPLHF. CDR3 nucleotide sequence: TGTGCCAGCAGTACAAAGAGGGAGATCTATAATTCACCCCTCCACTTT.

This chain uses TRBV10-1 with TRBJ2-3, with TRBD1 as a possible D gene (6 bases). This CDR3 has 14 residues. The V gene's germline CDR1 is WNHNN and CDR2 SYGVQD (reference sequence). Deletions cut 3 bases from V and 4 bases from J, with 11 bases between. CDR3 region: CASSEGGLPDTQYF. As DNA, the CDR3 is TGCGCCAGCAGTGAAGGGGGTTTACCAGATACGCAGTATTTT.

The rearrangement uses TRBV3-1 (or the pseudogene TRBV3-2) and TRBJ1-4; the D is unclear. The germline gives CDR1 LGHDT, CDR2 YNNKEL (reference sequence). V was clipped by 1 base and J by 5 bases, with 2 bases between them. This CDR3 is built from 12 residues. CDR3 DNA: TGTGCCAGCAGCCAAGCCAATGAAAAACTGTTTTTT. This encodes CASSQANEKLFF.

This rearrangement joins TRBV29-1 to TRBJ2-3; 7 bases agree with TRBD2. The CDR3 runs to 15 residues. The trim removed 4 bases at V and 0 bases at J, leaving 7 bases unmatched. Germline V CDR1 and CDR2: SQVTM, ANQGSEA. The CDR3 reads CSVAGGRGSTDTQYF. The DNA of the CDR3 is TGCAGCGTTGCCGGTGGGCGGGGGAGCACAGATACGCAGTATTTT.

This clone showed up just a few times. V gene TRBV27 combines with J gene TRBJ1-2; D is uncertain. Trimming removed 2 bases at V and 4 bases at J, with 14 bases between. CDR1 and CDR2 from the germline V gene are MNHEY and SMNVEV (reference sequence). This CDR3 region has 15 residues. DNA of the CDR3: TGTGCCAGCAGTTTAGACCCGGTAGGCGCCTATGGCTACACCTTC. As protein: CASSLDPVGAYGYTF.

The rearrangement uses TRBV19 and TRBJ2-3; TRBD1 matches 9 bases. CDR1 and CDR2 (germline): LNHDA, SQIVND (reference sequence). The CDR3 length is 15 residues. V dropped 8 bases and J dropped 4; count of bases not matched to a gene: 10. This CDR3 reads CASGKGQGVPDTQYF. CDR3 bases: TGTGCCAGTGGTAAGGGACAGGGTGTCCCAGATACGCAGTATTTT.

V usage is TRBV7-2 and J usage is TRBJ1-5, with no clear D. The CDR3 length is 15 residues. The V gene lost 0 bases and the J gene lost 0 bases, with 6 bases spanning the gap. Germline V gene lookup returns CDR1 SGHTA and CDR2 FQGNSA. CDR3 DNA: TGTGCCAGCAGCTTAGCAACGGTTAGCAATCAGCCCCAGCATTTT. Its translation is CASSLATVSNQPQHF.

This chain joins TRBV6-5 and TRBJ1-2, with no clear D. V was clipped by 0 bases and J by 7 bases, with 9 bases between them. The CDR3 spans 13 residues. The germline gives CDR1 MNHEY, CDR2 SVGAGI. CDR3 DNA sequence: TGTGCCAGCAGTTACTCTGGAGGTCGTGGCTACACCTTC. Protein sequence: CASSYSGGRGYTF.

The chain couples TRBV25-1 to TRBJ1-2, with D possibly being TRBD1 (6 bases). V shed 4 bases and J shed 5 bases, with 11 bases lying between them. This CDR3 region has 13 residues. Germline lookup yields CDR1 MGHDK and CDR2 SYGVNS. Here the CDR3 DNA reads TGTGCCAGCAGTGCAACCGGGACATATGGCTACACCTTC. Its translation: CASSATGTYGYTF.

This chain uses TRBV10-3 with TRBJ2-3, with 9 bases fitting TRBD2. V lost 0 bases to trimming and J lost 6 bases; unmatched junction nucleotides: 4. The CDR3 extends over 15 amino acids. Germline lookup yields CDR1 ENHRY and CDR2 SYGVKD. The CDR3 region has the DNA TGTGCCATCAGTGAGTCGCTAGCGGGGTCGGATACGCAGTATTTT. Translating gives CAISESLAGSDTQYF.

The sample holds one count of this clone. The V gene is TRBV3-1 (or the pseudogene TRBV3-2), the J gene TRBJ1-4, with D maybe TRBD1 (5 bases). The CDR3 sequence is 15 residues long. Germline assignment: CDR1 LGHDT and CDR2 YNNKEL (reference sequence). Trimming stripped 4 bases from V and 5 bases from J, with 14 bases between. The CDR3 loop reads CASSPPGRVNEKLFF. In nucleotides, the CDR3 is TGTGCCAGCAGCCCCCCAGGCAGGGTGAATGAAAAACTGTTTTTT.

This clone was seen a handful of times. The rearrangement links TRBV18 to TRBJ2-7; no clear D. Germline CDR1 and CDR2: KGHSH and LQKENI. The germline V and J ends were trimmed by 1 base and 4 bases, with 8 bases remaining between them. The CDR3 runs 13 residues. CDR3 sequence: CASSPLNGYEQYF. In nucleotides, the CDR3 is TGTGCCAGCTCACCACTAAACGGATACGAGCAGTACTTC. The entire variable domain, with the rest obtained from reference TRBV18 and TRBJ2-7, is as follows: NAGVMQNPRHLVRRRGQEARLRCSPMKGHSHVYWYRQLPEEGLKFMVYLQKENIIDESGMPKERFSAEFPKEGPSILRIQQVVRGDSAAYFCASSPLNGYEQYFGPGTRLTVT.

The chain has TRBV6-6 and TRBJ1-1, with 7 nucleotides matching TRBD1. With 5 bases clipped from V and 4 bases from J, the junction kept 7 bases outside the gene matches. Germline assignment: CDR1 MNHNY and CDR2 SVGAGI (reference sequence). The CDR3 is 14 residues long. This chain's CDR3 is CASSVTGRGTEAFF. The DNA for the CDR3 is TGTGCCAGCAGTGTGACAGGGAGGGGCACTGAAGCTTTCTTT.

The CDR3 region has the DNA TGTGCCAGCTGCCGCCAACATACCAGGGGCTTGGACGAGCAGTACTTC. This gives the protein CASCRQHTRGLDEQYF. The V gene is TRBV27, the J gene TRBJ2-7; D is perhaps TRBD1 (6 bases). Germline V gene lookup returns CDR1 MNHEY and CDR2 SMNVEV (reference sequence). The CDR3 totals 16 residues. The V and J ends lost 8 bases and 5 bases respectively, with 25 bases between them.